Given below is one T cell receptor beta chain in context. Its antigen is as yet unknown. This sample is part of a study of shared clonotypes between healthy human individuals. Study-level information: Those who served as donors were two women and a few men between the ages of 18 and 49. Each donor contributed plates that comprised three CD4 naive, three CD4 memory, two CD8 naive and one CD8 memory. Overall study findings and caveats: Larger richness was generally estimated for naive than memory subsets.

Original handling: Filtering differed since immunoSEQ provided only junctions, with no quality scores. Repertoires were generated with immunoSEQ multiplex PCR, while TCRdb's copy carries only in-frame clones and drops some. V, J and clone size reflect that table, while D and trimming were determined from the DNA. The repertoire holds about 820,000 clones, with 92% as singletons. Naive CD8 populations comprised CD45RO-negative cells positively selected for CCR7, excluding terminally differentiated effector memory CD45RA+ cells. This clonotype was obtained from a man aged 25 to 40 in good health. Sequenced material: naive CD8+ T cells sorted from blood.

CDR3 nucleotides: TGTGCCAGCAGCTTCGGCCACAGGGGACGGAACACCGGGGAGCTGTTTTTT. It codes for CASSFGHRGRNTGELFF. The chain combines TRBV7-9 with TRBJ2-2; TRBD1 aligns across 7 bases. The CDR3 has 17 amino acids. With 3 bases clipped from V and 1 base from J, the junction kept 8 bases outside the gene matches. Looked up from germline, CDR1 is SEHNR and CDR2 is FQNEAQ (reference sequence).